This T cell receptor beta chain was retrieved from a study of cytomegalovirus exposure and HLA in healthy donors. PCR employed 60 Vbeta and 13 Jbeta primers. Original analysis: Per a later analysis, the number of unique TCR beta chains was 75 million to 90 million, of which some 9.9 million were shared. Clones were sequenced by immunoSEQ multiplex PCR, and TCRdb holds only the in-frame ones, with some missing. Clone size and V and J calls were adopted from that table, with D and trimming inferred from the DNA. The sample consists of 65,000 to 90,000 clones, about 69% of them appearing once. Germline loops: CDR1 SGHTA, CDR2 FQGNSA. V shed 3 bases, J shed 7 bases, and the junction held 11 bases outside the gene matches. This CDR3 has 17 amino acids.

The sequencing sample was made of PBMCs. This chain uses TRBV7-2 with TRBJ2-7, with 14 bases that match TRBD2. The origin of this receptor is a woman aged 40-49 years in good health and CMV-seropositive. The CDR3 here is CASSFGGTSGSLREQYF. The CDR3 DNA reads as TGTGCCAGCAGCTTCGGAGGGACTAGCGGGAGCCTGAGAGAGCAGTACTTC.